Listed here is a single T cell receptor (beta chain). Antigen specificity is unknown. This entry comes from a study of CD8 T cells in ankylosing spondylitis. Overall study results and limits: In ankylosing spondylitis blood, a motif of seven or eight highly homologous TCR beta variants appeared characteristic. Reactive arthritis synovial fluid and blood were previously reported to contain some motif variants. There was reportedly significant enrichment of clones that were disease-linked in matched ankylosing spondylitis synovial fluid.

After removal of 6 bases from V and 3 bases from J, the junction contained 9 bases not matched to a gene. The CDR3 has 15 residues. Germline V CDR1 and CDR2: DFQATT, SNEGSKA (reference sequence). Using quantitative 5'-RACE with molecular barcodes, the authors made TCR beta libraries. TCRdb passed the 5' RACE reads through MiXCR, listing each CDR3 protein once. The data hold roughly 400,000 distinct CDR3 sequences, with approximately 20% observed a single time. The chain has TRBV20-1 and TRBJ2-5; 11 bases fit TRBD2. This receptor was obtained from a male donor with ankylosing spondylitis. Sequences were obtained from blood, either unsorted or a sorted T cell fraction (not recorded which). CDR3 in amino acids: CSAPRLAGTEETQYF. In DNA form, the CDR3 reads TGCAGTGCCCCGAGACTAGCGGGGACGGAAGAGACCCAGTACTTC.